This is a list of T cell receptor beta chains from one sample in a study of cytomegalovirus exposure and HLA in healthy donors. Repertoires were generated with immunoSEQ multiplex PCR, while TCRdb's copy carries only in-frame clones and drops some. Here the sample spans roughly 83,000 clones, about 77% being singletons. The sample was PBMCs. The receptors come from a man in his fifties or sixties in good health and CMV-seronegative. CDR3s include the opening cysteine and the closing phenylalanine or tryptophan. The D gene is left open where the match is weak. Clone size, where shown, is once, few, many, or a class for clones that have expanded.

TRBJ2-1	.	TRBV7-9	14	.	CATERGDSYNEQFF	TGTGCCACCGAACGGGGAGATTCCTACAATGAGCAGTTCTTC
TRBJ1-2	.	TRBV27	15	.	CASSLRGGGNYGYTF	TGTGCCAGCAGTTTACGTGGCGGGGGGAACTATGGCTACACCTTC
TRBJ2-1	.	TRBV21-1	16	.	CASSSKGASGGREQFF	TGTGCCAGCAGCTCAAAGGGGGCTAGCGGGGGGAGGGAGCAGTTCTTC
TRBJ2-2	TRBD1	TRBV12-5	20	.	CASGLTLTGDRDSNTGELFF	TGTGCTAGTGGTTTGACCCTGACCGGGGACAGGGATTCGAACACCGGGGAGCTGTTTTTT
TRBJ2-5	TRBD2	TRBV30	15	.	CAWSVTAGAEETQYF	TGTGCCTGGAGTGTAACAGCGGGGGCTGAAGAGACCCAGTACTTC
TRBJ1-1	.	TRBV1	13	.	CTSLGDSGTEAFF	TGCACCAGCTTGGGGGACAGCGGCACTGAAGCTTTCTTT
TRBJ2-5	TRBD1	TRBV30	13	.	CAGRDRGQETQYF	TGTGCCGGGCGGGACAGGGGACAAGAGACCCAGTACTTC
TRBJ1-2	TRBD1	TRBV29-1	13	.	CSVEPGQGGSYTF	TGCAGCGTTGAACCGGGACAGGGGGGGAGCTACACCTTC
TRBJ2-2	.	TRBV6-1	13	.	CASSEDPGRELFF	TGTGCCAGCAGTGAAGATCCGGGGAGGGAGCTGTTTTTT
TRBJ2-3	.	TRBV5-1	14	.	CASSGLASTDTQYF	TGCGCCAGCAGCGGTCTAGCCTCCACAGATACGCAGTATTTT
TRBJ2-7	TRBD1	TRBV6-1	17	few	CASSGGTGGRTSYEQYF	TGTGCCAGCAGTGGCGGGACAGGGGGCCGTACCTCCTACGAGCAGTACTTC
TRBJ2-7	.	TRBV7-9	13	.	CASRHRSSYEQYF	TGTGCCAGCCGGCACAGGAGCTCCTACGAGCAGTACTTC
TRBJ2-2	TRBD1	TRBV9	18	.	CASSADHQGAHLTGELFF	TGTGCCAGCAGCGCAGACCATCAGGGGGCGCATCTCACCGGGGAGCTGTTTTTT
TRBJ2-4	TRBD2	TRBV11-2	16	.	CASSVTGGTAKNIQYF	TGTGCCAGCAGCGTTACGGGGGGTACCGCCAAAAACATTCAGTACTTC
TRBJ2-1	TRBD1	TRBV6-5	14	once	CASRRTGRYNEQFF	TGTGCCAGCAGACGGACAGGGCGGTACAATGAGCAGTTCTTC
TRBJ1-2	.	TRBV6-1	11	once	CASSWRGGYTF	TGTGCCAGCTCTTGGCGAGGTGGCTACACCTTC
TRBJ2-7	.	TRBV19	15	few	CASTPDPGHTYEQYF	TGTGCCAGTACCCCCGACCCGGGACATACCTACGAGCAGTACTTC
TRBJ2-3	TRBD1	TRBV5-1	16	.	CASSPGGAGWTDTQYF	TGCGCCAGCAGCCCAGGGGGCGCAGGGTGGACAGATACGCAGTATTTT
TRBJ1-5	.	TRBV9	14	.	CASSVWGEDQPQHF	TGTGCCAGCAGCGTCTGGGGGGAGGATCAGCCCCAGCATTTT
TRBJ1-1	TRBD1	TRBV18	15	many	CASSSPGQGLEFVFF	TGTGCCAGCTCATCGCCGGGACAGGGGTTGGAATTTGTCTTCTTT
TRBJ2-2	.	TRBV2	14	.	CASSEGAGLGELFF	TGTGCCAGCAGTGAGGGGGCAGGGCTGGGGGAGCTGTTTTTT
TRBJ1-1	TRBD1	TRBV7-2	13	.	CASSNYKDRDAFF	TGTGCCAGCAGCAACTACAAGGACAGGGACGCTTTCTTT
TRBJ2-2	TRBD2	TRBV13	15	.	CASTLNGGVAGELFF	TGTGCCAGCACCTTGAACGGGGGGGTCGCCGGGGAGCTGTTTTTT